The clone carrying this T cell receptor beta chain was seen a few times. The data belong to a study of naive and memory T cell subsets. Ligated cDNA underwent four rounds of PCR with nested alpha and beta constant region primers and SP2. TCRdb analysed the UMI-ligation and nested PCR reads with MiXCR anew, one entry per CDR3 protein. The sample has about 37,000 distinct CDR3 sequences, more than 9.5% seen once. The V gene lost 1 base and the J gene lost 10 bases, with 8 bases spanning the gap. Germline CDR1 SGHNT, CDR2 YENEEA. This CDR3 has 13 residues. The treatment was: skin biopsy from PPD injection site in Mantoux-positive individual. The library had UMIs added by 3' ligation of an oligonucleotide to TCR cDNA. Tuberculin skin test biopsies were taken where PPD was injected in Mantoux-positive people.

The chain couples TRBV11-3 to TRBJ1-6; no clear D. This TCR was recovered from an adult in good health. The sequencing here drew on skin, taken from a tuberculin skin test site. CDR3 sequence reads: CASSLVLASPLHF. In nucleotides, the CDR3 is TGTGCCAGCAGCTTAGTCTTGGCCTCACCCCTCCACTTT.